This entry features one T cell receptor beta chain sequence. The data are from a study of technical replicates of blood from several donors. Method: immunoSEQ multiplex PCR; TCRdb's copy keeps in-frame clones and lacks some. The sample has about 62,000 clones, 70% to 90% seen once; the top ten hold around 4.9%. From germline, CDR1 is SGHRS and CDR2 YFSETQ. The CDR3 is made up of 15 amino acids. V shed 4 bases and J 4 bases; nucleotides not matched to a gene: 2. Input material: PBMCs. The chain carries TRBV5-1 and TRBJ2-5; 15 nucleotides line up with TRBD2. The clonotype originates from a human donor in good health. Some clones in this sample may be carry-over from other donors' samples. CDR3 nucleotide sequence: TGCGCCAGCAGCGAGGGACTAGCGGGAGGAGAGACCCAGTACTTC. This codes for CASSEGLAGGETQYF.